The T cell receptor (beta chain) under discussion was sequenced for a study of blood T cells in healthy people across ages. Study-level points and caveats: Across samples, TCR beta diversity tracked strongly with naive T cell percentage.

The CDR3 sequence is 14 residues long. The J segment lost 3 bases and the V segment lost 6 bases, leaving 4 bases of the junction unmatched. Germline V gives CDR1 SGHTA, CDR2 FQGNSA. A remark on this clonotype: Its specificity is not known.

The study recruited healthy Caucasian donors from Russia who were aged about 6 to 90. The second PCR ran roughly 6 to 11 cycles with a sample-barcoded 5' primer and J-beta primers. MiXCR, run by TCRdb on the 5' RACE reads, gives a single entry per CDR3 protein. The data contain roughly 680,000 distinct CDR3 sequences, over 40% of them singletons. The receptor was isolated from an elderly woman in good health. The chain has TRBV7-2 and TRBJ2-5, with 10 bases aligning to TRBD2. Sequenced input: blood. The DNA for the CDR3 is TGTGCCAGCAGACGTACTAGCGGGGAAGAGACCCAGTACTTC. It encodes CASRRTSGEETQYF.